This T cell receptor beta chain derives from a study of T-cell memory formation after mild COVID-19 (dated by TCRdb to about 2021). Regarding the study in general: TCR sequence clusters from the two donors were largely donor specific. In two donors, T-cell clones that expanded and contracted after mild COVID-19 were tracked by sequencing TCRalpha and TCRbeta repertoires over time. The cohort comprised two young, previously healthy adult volunteers, one female and one male. General conclusions and limits of the study: Whether the second-wave clones peaking on day 37 were SARS-CoV-2 specific was not confirmed. Balanced CD4/CD8 phenotypes were observed for clones contracting from day 15 to 85, whereas a bias towards CD4+ was observed for a second wave of clones expanding from day 15 to 37. The study covered only a couple of mild cases, and larger cohorts including severe cases with pre-infection samples were considered necessary. Contracting CD4+ clones appeared mostly in the CM and EM memory subsets, whereas CD8+ clones were enriched in EMRA. Some responding clones were detected in pre-infection memory, suggesting pre-existing cross-reactive memory T cells joined the SARS-CoV-2 response.

This clonotype appeared a few times. The specificity of this receptor is unknown. Base qualities are not provided; no much larger clone lies one nucleotide away. Sequencing was carried out with an Illumina NovaSeq 6000. TCRalpha and TCRbeta cDNA libraries were constructed by 5'RACE with constant-segment primers, with sample barcodes and unique molecular identifiers being introduced. Trizol reagent was used to extract RNA from every sample. Libraries were amplified in two PCR steps, with a second sample barcode and Illumina TruSeq adapters added in the second step. The libraries were sequenced on an Illumina NovaSeq using 2 x 150 bp paired-end reads. The study's own analysis went as follows. The reads were demultiplexed and collapsed into UMI-guided consensus sequences using migec v1.2.7. With mixcr v2.1.11, UMI consensuses were aligned to TRA and TRB V and J templates and assembled into clonotypes. Expanded or contracted clonotypes were those called significant by both edgeR and NoisET, with noise models trained on biological replicates. edgeR calls used a false discovery rate-adjusted p below 0.01 and a log2 fold-change threshold of 1. As an exploratory analysis of dynamics, PCA with hierarchical clustering was applied to max-normalized trajectories of the 1000 most abundant clonotypes. Separately sequenced CD4+ and CD8+ repertoires were used to assign a CD4 or CD8 phenotype to each responding clone. Clones were called with MiXCR by TCRdb after fastp trimmed the public reads at Q25, and only in-frame beta chains were retained. Each CDR3 protein appears once, grouped with its most common genes and DNA. The V and J calls follow TCRdb's processing rather than the paper's. In this sample the table shows around 200,000 distinct CDR3 sequences, roughly a tenth of which occur a single time. The top ten hold approximately 3% of the sample.

Based on the germline V gene, the CDR1 and CDR2 sequences are MNHEY and SVGEGT. Including the terminal cysteine and phenylalanine, the CDR3 comprises 17 residues. Of all the DNA, just the CDR3 is kept, 51 bases in frame from base 1. V is pruned by 6 bases and J by 3 bases, leaving 12 bases of the junction without a gene match. Ficoll-Paque density gradient centrifugation was the method used to isolate PBMCs. Sequences were obtained from PBMCs or a T cell subset sorted from them (not recorded which). The sequence derives from a man aged 18 to 30 who had mild COVID-19 (a few samples of this study predate the infection). The sample titles of this study are shuffled in the database, so cell type and time point are left out; the donor was told from shared clones. The V and J genes are TRBV6-2 or TRBV6-3 and TRBJ2-2; the central 8 bases match TRBD1. The CDR3 in this case is CASSPDRAPIHTGELFF. The sequence in DNA is TGTGCCAGCAGCCCGGACAGGGCCCCCATACACACCGGGGAGCTGTTTTTT.